Below, 15 T cell receptor beta chains from the same sample are listed, as sequenced in a study of regulatory T cells in long-lasting Graves disease. Building the TCR beta libraries relied on iRepertoire HTBI primers, and CDR3 regions underwent Arm-PCR. TCRdb analysed the multiplex PCR reads with MiXCR anew, one entry per CDR3 protein. The data contain approximately 540,000 distinct CDR3 sequences, around 12% of them singletons. Time point indicated: newly diagnosed GD, antithyroid drugs for less than 3 months. The TCR library was prepared using RNA isolated from PBMCs. The same sample was also used in a study of T cells in Graves' hyperthyroidism and ophthalmopathy.

The sequenced sample was peripheral blood mononuclear cells (PBMCs), obtained at new diagnosis, from a patient treated with antithyroid drugs. These receptors all come from a woman in her twenties or thirties with Graves disease.

This clonotype was detected many times. The CDR3 here is CASSVAQAGYEQYF. In DNA form, the CDR3 reads TGTGCCAGCAGCGTAGCTCAAGCTGGGTACGAGCAGTACTTC. The chain is built from TRBV9 and TRBJ2-7; D unresolved. From germline, CDR1 is SGDLS and CDR2 YYNGEE. With 0 bases removed from V and 4 bases from J, the gap between germline ends came to 11 bases. The CDR3 runs to 14 residues. Full variable domain (missing parts from reference TRBV9 and TRBJ2-7): DSGVTQTPKHLITATGQRVTLRCSPRSGDLSVYWYQQSLDQGLQFLIQYYNGEERAKGNILERFSAQQFPDLHSELNLSSLELGDSALYFCASSVAQAGYEQYFGPGTRLTVT.

J is TRBJ2-1 and V is TRBV7-3, with 12 bases that match TRBD1. The J segment lost 9 bases and the V segment lost 3 bases, leaving 6 bases of the junction unmatched. Germline CDR1 SGHTA, CDR2 FQGTGA. The CDR3 is 15 amino acids. The CDR3 protein is CASSFMGQGAVEQFF. The CDR3 nucleotides are TGTGCCAGCAGCTTTATGGGACAGGGGGCAGTTGAGCAGTTCTTC.

The gene calls are TRBV5-6 and TRBJ2-2, with TRBD2 matching 9 bases. There are 19 residues in the CDR3. The V and J ends lost 0 bases and 0 bases, in that order; junction bases with no gene match: 9. Germline V gene sequence: CDR1 SGHDT, CDR2 YYEEEE. CDR3 coding DNA: TGTGCCAGCAGCTTGGACGCAGATAGCGGGAGATCGAACACCGGGGAGCTGTTTTTT. Protein sequence: CASSLDADSGRSNTGELFF.

In this sample, this clonotype turned up many times. The gene calls are TRBV20-1 and TRBJ2-7; 9 bases align to TRBD2. The CDR3 has 17 residues. CDR1 and CDR2 from the germline V gene are DFQATT and SNEGSKA (reference sequence). V trimming: 0 bases; J trimming: 0 bases; junction bases outside the gene matches: 9. CDR3 residues: CSARERLAGLSSYEQYF. The CDR3 coding sequence is TGCAGTGCTAGAGAGCGTCTAGCGGGGCTATCCTCCTACGAGCAGTACTTC.

The chain employs TRBV6-1 and TRBJ1-3, with D uncertain. Germline CDR1 MNHNS, CDR2 SASEGT. Trimming took 6 bases from V and 0 from J, leaving 9 bases between them. The CDR3 runs to 14 residues. CDR3 sequence reads: CASSQMPSGNTIYF. In DNA, the CDR3 is TGTGCCAGCAGCCAGATGCCCTCTGGAAACACCATATATTTT.

This clonotype was seen many times. This sequence joins TRBV12-3 or TRBV12-4 and TRBJ1-4; D perhaps matches TRBD1 (5 bases). This CDR3 is built from 14 residues. V was trimmed by 2 bases and J by 6 bases, leaving 10 bases between them. The CDR3 nucleotides read TGTGCCAGCAGTTTACGGGGGGATGATGAAAAACTGTTTTTT. Its translation is CASSLRGDDEKLFF.

This clonotype was observed at least ten times. Sequence at one end of the junction differs from germline and may be a read error. The chain carries TRBV28 and TRBJ2-7; 7 bases are a match to TRBD1. The CDR3 totals 14 residues. Germline V gene lookup returns CDR1 MDHEN and CDR2 SYDVKM. CDR3 coding DNA: TGTGCCAGCGGTTTGACAGGGTCGAACTACGAGCAGTACTTC. This sequence encodes CASGLTGSNYEQYF.

This clonotype was observed at least ten times. The junction departs from the called germline gene at one end, perhaps through a read error. The CDR3 here is CASSEGGAPYEQYF. The CDR3 DNA reads as TGTGCCAGCAGCGAAGGGGGCGCTCCCTACGAGCAGTACTTC. V and J are TRBV2 and TRBJ2-7; TRBD1 agrees at 7 bases. Germline loops: CDR1 SNHLY, CDR2 FYNNEI. CDR3 length equals 14 residues.

This clonotype was counted many times. This chain joins TRBV11-2 and TRBJ2-7; D may be TRBD1 (6 bases). Trimming shortened V by 3 bases and J by 5 bases, and 14 bases separated the two germline ends. Germline values: CDR1 SGHAT, CDR2 FQNNGV. There are 14 residues in the CDR3. This chain's CDR3 is CASSLGHLGHEQYF. CDR3 bases: TGTGCCAGCAGCTTGGGACACCTGGGCCACGAGCAGTACTTC.

This clonotype came up a few times. The CDR3 reads CASSGRVFYGYTF. The DNA of the CDR3 is TGTGCCAGCAGTGGAAGGGTCTTTTATGGCTACACCTTC. The chain couples TRBV25-1 to TRBJ1-2; D is undetermined. In germline, CDR1 is MGHDK, CDR2 SYGVNS. The CDR3 length is 13 residues. Between the trimmed V and J ends, which lost 4 bases and 5 bases, there was a span of 11 bases.

This clonotype was counted many times. The chain recombines TRBV11-2 with TRBJ1-3; D remains unclear. The CDR3 extends over 15 amino acids. V was clipped by 2 bases and J by 2 bases, with 10 bases between them. CDR1 is SGHAT and CDR2 is FQNNGV in the germline V gene. The DNA of the CDR3 is TGTGCCAGCAGCTTATCACGCGGTGCTGGAAACACCATATATTTT. Translation: CASSLSRGAGNTIYF.

This clonotype was observed many times. The chain has TRBV10-3 and TRBJ1-5; D not certain. Looked up from germline, CDR1 is ENHRY and CDR2 is SYGVKD. Trimming left V 7 bases short and J 3 bases short, with 13 bases between. This CDR3 has 14 residues. This CDR3 is CAITTIPVNQPQHF. CDR3 nucleotides: TGTGCCATCACTACAATCCCGGTCAATCAGCCCCAGCATTTT.

This clonotype occurred a few times. This likely comes from a read error, as the CDR3 has no conserved phenylalanine or tryptophan at its end. This rearrangement joins TRBV18 to TRBJ2-7; TRBD1 aligns across 9 bases. The CDR3 covers 17 residues. The V gene end was trimmed by 3 bases and the J gene end by 4 bases; junction bases not matched to a gene: 13. CDR1 KGHSH and CDR2 LQKENI come from the germline V gene. The CDR3 sequence is CASSPPRIGTGRYEQYL. CDR3 bases: TGTGCCAGCTCACCGCCGCGAATTGGGACAGGGAGGTACGAGCAGTACCTC.

The chain links TRBV2 to TRBJ2-1; tentatively, D is TRBD1 (6 bases). CDR3 length: 16 amino acids. The V end lost 10 bases, the J end lost 0 bases, and 19 bases lay between the germline ends. Germline V gives CDR1 SNHLY, CDR2 FYNNEI. CDR3 bases: TGTGCCACCACTAGAGGACAGAGGAGCTCCTACAATGAGCAGTTCTTC. This codes for CATTRGQRSSYNEQFF.

This clonotype was detected many times. J is TRBJ2-1 and V is TRBV2; 7 nucleotides line up with TRBD2. The CDR3 length is 14 residues. In germline, CDR1 is SNHLY, CDR2 FYNNEI. Unmatched junction bases numbered 9, after V lost 11 bases and J lost 2 bases. CDR3 protein: CASLGGRAYNEQFF. In DNA, the CDR3 is TGTGCCTCCCTCGGGGGGAGGGCCTACAATGAGCAGTTCTTC.